This T cell receptor (beta chain) was observed in a study of blood T cell repertoires in COVID-19. Study information: From T cells, B-cell-depleted T cells, or PBMCs came the material, which was cDNA or gDNA.

Germline V gene sequence: CDR1 LNHDA, CDR2 SQIVND (reference sequence). V was clipped by 7 bases and J by 4 bases; unmatched bases: 7. The CDR3 has 14 amino acids. The participants were between roughly 18 and 89 years old and came from about two dozen US areas. Each participant's cohort was designated according to participant-reported clinical history. What the recovered Cohort 3 donors had was two negative PCRs, clearance, or symptom resolution. Only in-frame clones appear in the TCRdb table, and some are missing; sequencing was by immunoSEQ multiplex PCR. The sample holds about 460,000 clones, about 88% seen once.

Sample: PBMCs or T cells enriched from blood (not recorded which). The V and J genes are TRBV19 and TRBJ2-7; 10 bases line up with TRBD1. This sequence originates from a woman in her sixties or seventies who had recovered from COVID-19. CDR3 DNA sequence: TGTGCCAGTAAGGTTGGGACAGGGGTTTACGAGCAGTACTTC. It is translated as CASKVGTGVYEQYF. Combining the CDR3 with reference TRBV19 and TRBJ2-7 gives the whole variable domain DGGITQSPKYLFRKEGQNVTLSCEQNLNHDAMYWYRQDPGQGLRLIYYSQIVNDFQKGDIAEGYSVSREKKESFPLTVTSAQKNPTAFYLCASKVGTGVYEQYFGPGTRLTVT.